A single sample is the source of the 5 T cell receptor beta chains below, sequenced in a study of cytomegalovirus exposure and HLA in healthy donors. The protocol was immunoSEQ multiplex PCR, while the TCRdb copy is restricted to in-frame clones and leaves out a portion. The repertoire holds tens of thousands of clones, with just under 95% as singletons. The sample consisted of PBMCs. The receptors were sampled from a man younger than 35 in good health and CMV-seropositive.

The rearrangement uses TRBV11-2 and TRBJ2-7, with TRBD1 matching over 9 bases. The germline gives CDR1 SGHAT, CDR2 FQNNGV. This CDR3 is built from 14 residues. Trimming took 5 bases from V and 4 from J; bases not matched to a gene: 6. The CDR3, as DNA: TGTGCCAGCAGCGCCGACAGGGGGGCTTACGAGCAGTACTTC. As protein: CASSADRGAYEQYF.

This chain joins TRBV27 and TRBJ1-6, with a tentative D call TRBD1 (6 bases). There are 13 residues in the CDR3. Germline CDR1 and CDR2: MNHEY and SMNVEV (reference sequence). Trimming cost V 8 bases and J 1 base, with 6 bases left between them. The chain's CDR3 is CASQGSYNSPLHF. The CDR3 region has the DNA TGTGCCAGCCAGGGGTCCTATAATTCACCCCTCCACTTT.

The chain uses TRBV6-1 and TRBJ1-1, with D possibly matching TRBD1 (5 bases). The CDR3 runs 15 residues. Trimming took off 8 bases at V and 2 bases at J, with 18 bases between the two ends. Germline values: CDR1 MNHNS, CDR2 SASEGT. The CDR3 DNA reads as TGTGCCAGCTTTACCGGAGACGGGACTAACACTGAAGCTTTCTTT. This gives the protein CASFTGDGTNTEAFF.

This chain links TRBV7-8 with TRBJ2-2; D is uncertain. This CDR3 has 11 residues. Germline-derived CDR1 and CDR2 are SGHVS and FQNEAQ. The ends were cut back, 7 bases at V and 8 bases at J, with 8 bases in the middle. As DNA, the CDR3 is TGTGCCAGCACCCCCGGGGGGGAGCTGTTTTTT. Its translation: CASTPGGELFF. Based on the CDR3 plus reference TRBV7-8 and TRBJ2-2, the full variable domain is GAGVSQSPRYKVAKRGQDVALRCDPISGHVSLFWYQQALGQGPEFLTYFQNEAQLDKSGLPSDRFFAERPEGSVSTLKIQRTQQEDSAVYLCASTPGGELFFGEGSRLTVL.

This clone was detected once. The V call is TRBV4-1, the J call TRBJ2-5, with D tentatively TRBD2 (7 bases). V was pared by 2 bases and J by 1 base, with 14 bases between. This CDR3 is 16 amino acids long. Germline V lookup: CDR1 MGHRA, CDR2 YSYEKL. CDR3 nucleotide sequence: TGCGCCAGCAGCCAATGGGGAGGGGGTCTCCAAGAGACCCAGTACTTC. This sequence encodes CASSQWGGGLQETQYF.